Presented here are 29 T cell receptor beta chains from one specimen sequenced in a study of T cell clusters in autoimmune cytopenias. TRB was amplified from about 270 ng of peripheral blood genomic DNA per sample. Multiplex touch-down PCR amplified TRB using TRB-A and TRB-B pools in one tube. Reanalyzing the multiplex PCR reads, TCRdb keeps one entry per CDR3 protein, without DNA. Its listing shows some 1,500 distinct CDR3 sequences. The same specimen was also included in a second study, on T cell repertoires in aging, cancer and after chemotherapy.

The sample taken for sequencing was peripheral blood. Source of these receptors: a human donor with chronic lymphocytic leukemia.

CDR3 residues: CSAPGQRVYEQYF. J is TRBJ2-7 and V is TRBV20-1; TCRdb proposes TRBD2, but this gene call is untestable without DNA. The V gene's germline CDR1 is DFQATT and CDR2 SNEGSKA (reference sequence). CDR3 size: 13 residues.

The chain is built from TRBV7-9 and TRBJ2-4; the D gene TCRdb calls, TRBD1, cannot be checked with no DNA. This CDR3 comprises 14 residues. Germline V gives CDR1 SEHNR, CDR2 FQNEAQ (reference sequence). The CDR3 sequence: CASRPGAGGNIQYF. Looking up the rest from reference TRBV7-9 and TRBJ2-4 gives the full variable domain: DTGVSQNPRHKITKRGQNVTFRCDPISEHNRLYWYRQTLGQGPEFLTYFQNEAQLEKSRLLSDRFSAERPKGSFSTLEIQRTEQGDSAMYLCASRPGAGGNIQYFGAGTRLSVL.

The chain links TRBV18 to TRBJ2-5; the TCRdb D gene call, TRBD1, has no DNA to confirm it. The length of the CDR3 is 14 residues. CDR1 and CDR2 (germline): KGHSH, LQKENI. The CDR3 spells CASSPEGAQETQYF.

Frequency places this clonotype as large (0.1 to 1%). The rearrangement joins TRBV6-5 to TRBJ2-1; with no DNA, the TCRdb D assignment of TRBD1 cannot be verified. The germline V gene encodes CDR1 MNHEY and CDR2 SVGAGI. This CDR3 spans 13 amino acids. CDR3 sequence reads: CASRDVDRDEQFF.

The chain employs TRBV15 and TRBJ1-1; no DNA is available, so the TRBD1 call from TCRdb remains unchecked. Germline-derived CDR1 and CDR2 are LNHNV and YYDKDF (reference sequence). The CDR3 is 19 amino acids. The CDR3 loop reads CATSRDTGHFGPLNTEAFF.

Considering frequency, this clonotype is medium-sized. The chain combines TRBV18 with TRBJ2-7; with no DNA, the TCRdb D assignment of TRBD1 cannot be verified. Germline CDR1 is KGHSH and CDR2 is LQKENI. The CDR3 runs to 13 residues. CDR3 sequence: CASSPPWGYEQYF. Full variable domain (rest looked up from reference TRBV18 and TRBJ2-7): NAGVMQNPRHLVRRRGQEARLRCSPMKGHSHVYWYRQLPEEGLKFMVYLQKENIIDESGMPKERFSAEFPKEGPSILRIQQVVRGDSAAYFCASSPPWGYEQYFGPGTRLTVT.

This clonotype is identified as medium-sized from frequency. The CDR3: CASSLGASGTLYEQYF. This chain joins TRBV7-9 and TRBJ2-7; TCRdb's D gene call, TRBD2, goes unchecked for lack of DNA. CDR3 length equals 16 residues. Germline V gene lookup returns CDR1 SEHNR and CDR2 FQNEAQ (reference sequence).

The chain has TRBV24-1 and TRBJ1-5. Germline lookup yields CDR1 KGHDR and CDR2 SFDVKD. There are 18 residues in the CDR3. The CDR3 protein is CATSERGRTVRSNQPQHF.

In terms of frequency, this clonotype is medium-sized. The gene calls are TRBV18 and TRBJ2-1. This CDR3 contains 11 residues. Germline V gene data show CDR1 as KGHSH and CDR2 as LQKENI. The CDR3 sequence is CASSTAEEQFF.

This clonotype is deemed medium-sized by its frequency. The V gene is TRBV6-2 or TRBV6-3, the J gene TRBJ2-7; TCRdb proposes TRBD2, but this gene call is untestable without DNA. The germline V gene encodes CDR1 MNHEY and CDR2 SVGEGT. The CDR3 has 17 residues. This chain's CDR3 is CASSYSARGREGYEQYF.

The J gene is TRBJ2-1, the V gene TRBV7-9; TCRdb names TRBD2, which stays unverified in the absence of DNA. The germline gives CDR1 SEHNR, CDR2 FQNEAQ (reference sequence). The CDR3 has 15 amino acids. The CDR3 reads CASSLGLAGEPEQFF.

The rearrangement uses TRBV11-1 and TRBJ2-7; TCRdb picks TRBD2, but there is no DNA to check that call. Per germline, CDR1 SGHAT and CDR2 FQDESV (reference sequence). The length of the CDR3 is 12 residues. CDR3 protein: CASSRLSTRRYF.

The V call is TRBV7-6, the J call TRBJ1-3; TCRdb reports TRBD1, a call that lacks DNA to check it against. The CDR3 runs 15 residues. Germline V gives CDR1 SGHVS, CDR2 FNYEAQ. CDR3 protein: CASSMGGAEGNTIYF.

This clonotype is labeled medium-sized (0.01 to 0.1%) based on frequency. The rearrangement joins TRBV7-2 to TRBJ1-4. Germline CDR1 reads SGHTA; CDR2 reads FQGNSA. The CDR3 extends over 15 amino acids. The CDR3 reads CASSLIPRSWEKLFF.

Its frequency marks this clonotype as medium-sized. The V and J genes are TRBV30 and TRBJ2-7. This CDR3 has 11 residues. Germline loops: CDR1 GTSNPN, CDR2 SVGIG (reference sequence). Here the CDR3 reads CAWSEGYEQYF.

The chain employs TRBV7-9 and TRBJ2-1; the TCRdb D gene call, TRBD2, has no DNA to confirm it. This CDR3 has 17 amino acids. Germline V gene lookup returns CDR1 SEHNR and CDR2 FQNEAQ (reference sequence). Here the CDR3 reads CASSLGFLAGGGNEQFF.

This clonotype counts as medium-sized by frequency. CDR3 loop: CASSQGTNEKLFF. V is TRBV27 and J is TRBJ1-4; the D call of TRBD1 rests on TCRdb alone, since no DNA is present to check it. Germline V gene lookup returns CDR1 MNHEY and CDR2 SMNVEV (reference sequence). The CDR3 totals 13 residues.

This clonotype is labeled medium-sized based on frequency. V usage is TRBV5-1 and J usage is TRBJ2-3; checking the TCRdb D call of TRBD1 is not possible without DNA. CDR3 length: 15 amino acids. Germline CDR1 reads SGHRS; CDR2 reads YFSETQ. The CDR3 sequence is CASSQGDFDTDTQYF.

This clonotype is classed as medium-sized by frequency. CDR3: CASRGPSWNGGNTIYF. This rearrangement joins TRBV12-3 or TRBV12-4 to TRBJ1-3. The CDR3 has 16 amino acids.

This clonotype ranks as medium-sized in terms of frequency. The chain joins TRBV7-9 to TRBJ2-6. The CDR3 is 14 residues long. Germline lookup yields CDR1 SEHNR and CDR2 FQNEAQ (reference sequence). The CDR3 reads CASSLSSGANVLTF.

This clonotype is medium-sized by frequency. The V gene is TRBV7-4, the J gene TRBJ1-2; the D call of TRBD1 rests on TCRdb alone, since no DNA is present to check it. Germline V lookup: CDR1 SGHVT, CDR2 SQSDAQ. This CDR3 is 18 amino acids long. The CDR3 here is CASRYPLNEVRGNYGYTF.

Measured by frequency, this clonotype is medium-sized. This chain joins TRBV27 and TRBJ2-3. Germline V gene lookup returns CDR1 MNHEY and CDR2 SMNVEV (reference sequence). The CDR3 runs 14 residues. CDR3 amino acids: CASSLLRGADTQYF.

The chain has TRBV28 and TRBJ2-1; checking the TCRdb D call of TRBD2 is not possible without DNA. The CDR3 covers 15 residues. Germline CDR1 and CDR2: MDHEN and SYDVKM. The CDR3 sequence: CASSLWTGESNEQFF.

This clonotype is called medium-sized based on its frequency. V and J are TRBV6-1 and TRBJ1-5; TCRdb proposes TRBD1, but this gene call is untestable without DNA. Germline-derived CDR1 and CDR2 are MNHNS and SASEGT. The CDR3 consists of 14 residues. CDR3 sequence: CASMTGSENQPQHF.

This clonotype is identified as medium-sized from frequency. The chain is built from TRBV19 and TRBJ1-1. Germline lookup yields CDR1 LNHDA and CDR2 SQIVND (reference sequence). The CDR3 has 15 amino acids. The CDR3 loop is CASNRETAANTEAFF. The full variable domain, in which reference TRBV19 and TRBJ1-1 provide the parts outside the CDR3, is DGGITQSPKYLFRKEGQNVTLSCEQNLNHDAMYWYRQDPGQGLRLIYYSQIVNDFQKGDIAEGYSVSREKKESFPLTVTSAQKNPTAFYLCASNRETAANTEAFFGQGTRLTVV.

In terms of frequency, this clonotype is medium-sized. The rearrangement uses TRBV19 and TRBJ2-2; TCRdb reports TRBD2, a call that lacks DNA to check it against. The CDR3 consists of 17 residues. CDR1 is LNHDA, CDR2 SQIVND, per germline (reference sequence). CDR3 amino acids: CASTQRASGDNTGELFF. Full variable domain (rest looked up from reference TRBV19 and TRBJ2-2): DGGITQSPKYLFRKEGQNVTLSCEQNLNHDAMYWYRQDPGQGLRLIYYSQIVNDFQKGDIAEGYSVSREKKESFPLTVTSAQKNPTAFYLCASTQRASGDNTGELFFGEGSRLTVL.

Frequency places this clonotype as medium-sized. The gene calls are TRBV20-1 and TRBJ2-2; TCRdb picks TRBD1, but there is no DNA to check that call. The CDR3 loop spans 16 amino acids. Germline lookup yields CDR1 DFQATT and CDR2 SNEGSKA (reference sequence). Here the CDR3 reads CSAITYQQGNTGELFF.

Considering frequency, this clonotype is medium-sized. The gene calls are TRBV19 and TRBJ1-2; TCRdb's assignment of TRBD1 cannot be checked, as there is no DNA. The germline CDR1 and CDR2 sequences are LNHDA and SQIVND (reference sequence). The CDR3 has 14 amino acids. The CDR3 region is CASSRQGADYGYTF.

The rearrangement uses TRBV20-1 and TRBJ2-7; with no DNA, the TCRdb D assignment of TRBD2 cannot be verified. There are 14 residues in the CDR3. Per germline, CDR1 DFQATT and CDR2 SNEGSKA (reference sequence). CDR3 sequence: CSVERELSSYEQYF.